The clone carrying this T cell receptor beta chain was seen a handful of times. This sample stems from a study of molecular identifiers for immune sequencing clone quantification. The CDR3 runs to 17 residues. Germline trimming cut 0 bases from V and 13 bases from J; bases unmatched to any gene: 17. Germline CDR1 reads LGHNA; CDR2 reads YSLEER. Each CDR3 protein is one row after TCRdb ran MiXCR on the PCR reads. The sample lists approximately 590,000 distinct CDR3 sequences, roughly 27% occurring once. The chain uses TRBV4-3 and TRBJ2-2; 7 bases are a match to TRBD1. What was sequenced was naive CD8+ T cells from blood, with Jurkat cell RNA spiked in. Subset defined: FACS-sorted CD8+CD4-CCR7+CD45RA+ naive T cells. The clonotype was recovered from a human donor in good health. Some libraries in this study had Jurkat cell RNA spiked in. The CDR3 here is CASSQDLFSSRGRGLFF. CDR3 bases: TGCGCCAGCAGCCAAGATTTATTCTCTAGTAGGGGGCGAGGGCTGTTTTTT.